This TCR beta chain was obtained from a study of PD-L1 blockade in urothelial cancer. Study-wide findings and caveats: Below-median pretreatment blood TCR clonality was a predictor of better survival.

As regards this clone: What it recognizes is unknown.

Specified time point: peripheral blood 6 weeks after treatment start. Sequencing was performed with immunoSEQ multiplex PCR; in TCRdb, only in-frame clones are kept and a portion is missing. The data show tens of thousands of clones, roughly 86% seen once. This CDR3 region has 12 residues. Germline CDR1 and CDR2: SNHLY and FYNNEI. The V gene lost 6 bases and the J gene lost 0 bases, with 5 bases spanning the gap. This TCR was sampled from a man between 60 and 75 years old with urothelial cancer. The source material was PBMCs, sampled around atezolizumab (anti-PD-L1) treatment. The chain recombines TRBV2 with TRBJ1-1; D gene ambiguous. The CDR3 spells CASRRMNTEAFF. The CDR3 DNA sequence: TGTGCCAGCAGGAGGATGAACACTGAAGCTTTCTTT.